Below are 27 T cell receptor beta chains sequenced from a single sample in a study of blood T cell repertoires in COVID-19. Profiling relied on immunoSEQ multiplex PCR, and the TCRdb table lists in-frame clones only, not all of them. Among about 280,000 clones listed, nearly 90% were seen once. Sequenced sample: PBMCs or T cells enriched from blood (not recorded which). Receptors originate from a woman aged 55-69 years who had recovered from COVID-19.

The rearrangement joins TRBV7-3 to TRBJ2-2; the match to TRBD1 covers 7 bases. CDR1 and CDR2 (germline): SGHTA, FQGTGA. The CDR3 has 13 amino acids. Unmatched junction bases numbered 1, after V lost 7 bases and J lost 2 bases. CDR3 nucleotide sequence: TGTGCCAGCAAGGGGGCTAACACCGGGGAGCTGTTTTTT. Protein product: CASKGANTGELFF.

V and J are TRBV24-1 and TRBJ2-2, with 13 bases identical to TRBD2. Germline CDR1 is KGHDR and CDR2 is SFDVKD. J was trimmed by 9 bases and V by 7 bases; bases with no gene match: 4. The CDR3 contains 14 residues. The chain's CDR3 is CATSPGTSGRELFF. In nucleotides, the CDR3 is TGTGCCACCAGCCCCGGGACTAGCGGGAGGGAGCTGTTTTTT.

The gene calls are TRBV5-4 and TRBJ2-7, with D maybe TRBD2 (5 bases). The germline V gene has CDR1 SGHNT and CDR2 YYREEE (reference sequence). CDR3 size: 15 residues. Trimming shortened V by 4 bases and J by 0 bases, and 14 bases separated the two germline ends. CDR3 in DNA: TGTGCCAGCAGCCTCCCCGCGGGTACCTCCTACGAGCAGTACTTC. This encodes CASSLPAGTSYEQYF. The variable domain in full, completed from reference TRBV5-4 and TRBJ2-7, reads ETGVTQSPTHLIKTRGQQVTLRCSSQSGHNTVSWYQQALGQGPQFIFQYYREEENGRGNFPPRFSGLQFPNYSSELNVNALELDDSALYLCASSLPAGTSYEQYFGPGTRLTVT.

This clone was seen once. The chain is built from TRBV5-3 and TRBJ1-1; D ambiguous. TRBV5-3 qualifies as an ORF whose function is uncertain. The CDR3 covers 16 residues. The V end was cut by 0 bases, the J end by 5 bases, with 17 bases between. CDR3 in amino acids: CARSLAETLGITEAFF. CDR3 DNA sequence: TGTGCCAGAAGCTTGGCCGAGACACTCGGGATAACTGAAGCTTTCTTT.

The V call is TRBV28, the J call TRBJ2-2; tentatively, D is TRBD1 (6 bases). The germline gives CDR1 MDHEN, CDR2 SYDVKM. This CDR3 spans 16 amino acids. V was cut by 5 bases and J by 4 bases, with 17 bases left in between. The CDR3 bases are TGTGCCAGCAGTACCCCGGGACATCTACTCACCGGGGAGCTGTTTTTT. Its protein is CASSTPGHLLTGELFF.

The chain joins TRBV15 to TRBJ2-1, with TRBD1 identical over 8 bases. Germline-derived CDR1 and CDR2 are LNHNV and YYDKDF (reference sequence). This CDR3 has 16 residues. The V segment lost 7 bases and the J segment 5 bases; nucleotides outside the gene matches: 13. The CDR3 loop is CATNPLAGTGNNEQFF. CDR3 in DNA: TGTGCCACCAATCCACTCGCCGGGACAGGCAACAATGAGCAGTTCTTC.

This sequence joins TRBV18 and TRBJ1-1; 7 bases fit TRBD1. CDR1 and CDR2 (germline): KGHSH, LQKENI. CDR3 length equals 15 residues. Trimming removed 1 base from V and 5 bases from J; junction bases left unmatched: 7. The CDR3 nucleotides are TGTGCCAGCTCACCACTTCGAGGGGGCAATACTGAAGCTTTCTTT. This gives the protein CASSPLRGGNTEAFF.

The chain employs TRBV19 and TRBJ2-7, with 7 positions matching TRBD2. This CDR3 comprises 12 residues. V trimming: 4 bases; J trimming: 7 bases; junction bases outside the gene matches: 4. Germline values: CDR1 LNHDA, CDR2 SQIVND (reference sequence). The CDR3 protein is CASSTSGGEQYF. In DNA, the CDR3 is TGTGCCAGTAGTACTAGCGGTGGGGAGCAGTACTTC.

The V and J genes are TRBV29-1 and TRBJ2-5; the D gene is possibly TRBD2 (6 bases). Germline CDR1 is SQVTM and CDR2 is ANQGSEA. This CDR3 spans 12 amino acids. The germline V and J ends were trimmed by 4 bases and 5 bases, with 11 bases remaining between them. CDR3 bases: TGCAGCGTTGGGGGCACTAGCGAGACCCAGTACTTC. Translated, it gives CSVGGTSETQYF.

V is TRBV11-2 and J is TRBJ1-4, with 8 positions matching TRBD1. Germline V CDR1 and CDR2: SGHAT, FQNNGV. J lost 3 bases, V lost 4 bases, and 4 bases had no gene match. The CDR3 contains 15 residues. CDR3 residues: CASSYRTGSNEKLFF. The CDR3 region has the DNA TGTGCCAGCAGCTACCGGACAGGGTCTAATGAAAAACTGTTTTTT.

This clone was detected only once. The rearrangement joins TRBV12-3 or TRBV12-4 to TRBJ1-1; no clear D gene. The CDR3 covers 13 residues. V was trimmed by 6 bases and J by 10 bases, leaving 18 bases between them. Here the CDR3 reads CASSSTLSPRAFF. CDR3 nucleotide sequence: TGTGCCAGCAGCTCTACTTTGTCCCCTCGAGCTTTCTTT.

The chain couples TRBV29-1 to TRBJ2-1; TRBD2 matches 7 bases. Trimming removed 1 base from V and 8 bases from J; junction bases left unmatched: 11. The CDR3 is 15 amino acids. Germline values: CDR1 SQVTM, CDR2 ANQGSEA. The CDR3: CSVEVQSGISYEQFF. The CDR3 bases are TGCAGCGTTGAAGTACAAAGCGGGATCAGCTATGAGCAGTTCTTC.

The J gene is TRBJ2-1, the V gene TRBV7-2; 13 nucleotides agree with TRBD2. This CDR3 has 15 residues. The ends lost 4 bases at V and 4 bases at J; junction bases unmatched: 1. CDR1 is SGHTA, CDR2 FQGNSA, per germline. CDR3 amino acids: CASSSGLAGYNEQFF. The CDR3 DNA follows: TGTGCCAGCAGCTCGGGACTAGCGGGATACAATGAGCAGTTCTTC.

CDR3 DNA sequence: TGTGCCAGCAGCTTATTAACTAGCGGGAGGTACAATGAGCAGTTCTTC. Protein sequence: CASSLLTSGRYNEQFF. The chain recombines TRBV7-6 with TRBJ2-1; 12 nucleotides align to TRBD2. With V trimmed by 2 bases and J by 4 bases, 3 bases remained unmatched. The CDR3 sequence is 16 residues long. In germline, CDR1 is SGHVS, CDR2 FNYEAQ.

The V and J genes are TRBV2 and TRBJ2-1; TRBD2 matches 7 bases. Trimming cost V 2 bases and J 6 bases; bases outside gene matches: 13. The germline V gene has CDR1 SNHLY and CDR2 FYNNEI. This CDR3 has 17 amino acids. As DNA, the CDR3 is TGTGCCAGCAGTGAAAGGGCTAGCGGTACGATCAGCAATGAGCAGTTCTTC. Its translation is CASSERASGTISNEQFF.

The chain uses TRBV19 and TRBJ2-1, with 8 nucleotides matching TRBD1. V trimming: 7 bases; J trimming: 5 bases; junction bases outside the gene matches: 13. The CDR3 has 16 residues. Germline values: CDR1 LNHDA, CDR2 SQIVND (reference sequence). The DNA for the CDR3 is TGTGCCAGTAAGGGGTTAAGGGGACAGGATGACAATGAGCAGTTCTTC. Protein sequence: CASKGLRGQDDNEQFF.

The chain couples TRBV19 to TRBJ2-1, with 12 bases lining up with TRBD2. The CDR3 contains 16 residues. Losses at the gene ends were 5 bases for V and 3 bases for J; bases not matched to a gene: 5. Germline assignment: CDR1 LNHDA and CDR2 SQIVND (reference sequence). The CDR3 region is CASSAETSGSYNEQFF. The CDR3 DNA reads TGTGCCAGTAGTGCCGAGACTAGCGGGAGCTACAATGAGCAGTTCTTC.

The chain is built from TRBV29-1 and TRBJ2-1; unclear D gene. Germline loops: CDR1 SQVTM, CDR2 ANQGSEA. Trimming stripped 2 bases from V and 3 bases from J, with 11 bases between. The CDR3 extends over 14 amino acids. CDR3 bases: TGCAGCGTTGAAACTCCAACCCACTACAATGAGCAGTTCTTC. Residues: CSVETPTHYNEQFF.

The CDR3 reads CASSAAGAGGYGYTF. The CDR3 bases are TGTGCCAGCAGTGCAGCCGGGGCCGGGGGTTATGGCTACACCTTC. The V gene is TRBV27, the J gene TRBJ1-2; TRBD1 is a possible D gene (5 bases). V lost 5 bases to trimming and J lost 5 bases, with 18 bases between them. CDR1 and CDR2 from the germline V gene are MNHEY and SMNVEV (reference sequence). The CDR3 extends over 15 amino acids.

The chain combines TRBV7-2 with TRBJ2-6; D possibly corresponds to TRBD2 (5 bases). The V gene's germline CDR1 is SGHTA and CDR2 FQGNSA. The CDR3 is 16 amino acids. Trimming cost V 4 bases and J 0 bases, with 10 bases left between them. CDR3 in amino acids: CASSYDGNSGANVLTF. As DNA, the CDR3 is TGTGCCAGCAGCTACGACGGGAACTCTGGGGCCAACGTCCTGACTTTC.

This chain connects TRBV10-3 to TRBJ1-3; D is perhaps TRBD1 (6 bases). V dropped 3 bases and J dropped 0 bases, with 9 bases sitting between them. From germline, CDR1 is ENHRY and CDR2 SYGVKD. The CDR3 runs to 15 residues. This chain's CDR3 is CAISDDRSSGNTIYF. The CDR3 DNA follows: TGTGCCATCAGTGATGACAGGAGCTCTGGAAACACCATATATTTT.

The CDR3 spells CASRPFRGNTEAFF. The CDR3 region has the DNA TGTGCCAGCAGACCGTTCAGGGGCAACACTGAAGCTTTCTTT. This chain joins TRBV28 and TRBJ1-1; tentative D call: TRBD1 (6 bases). V lost 6 bases, J lost 2 bases, and 13 bases lay in between. In germline, CDR1 is MDHEN, CDR2 SYDVKM. CDR3 length: 14 residues. Complete variable domain (other parts from reference TRBV28 and TRBJ1-1): DVKVTQSSRYLVKRTGEKVFLECVQDMDHENMFWYRQDPGLGLRLIYFSYDVKMKEKGDIPEGYSVSREKKERFSLILESASTNQTSMYLCASRPFRGNTEAFFGQGTRLTVV.

CDR3 sequence: CASSINVPVNNEQFF. CDR3 coding DNA: TGCGCCAGCAGCATCAATGTGCCGGTGAACAATGAGCAGTTCTTC. This chain links TRBV5-1 with TRBJ2-1; D gene ambiguous. From germline, CDR1 is SGHRS and CDR2 YFSETQ. The CDR3 is 15 residues long. V lost 4 bases and J 5 bases, leaving 16 bases between the germline ends. Full variable domain (outside the CDR3, taken from reference TRBV5-1 and TRBJ2-1): KAGVTQTPRYLIKTRGQQVTLSCSPISGHRSVSWYQQTPGQGLQFLFEYFSETQRNKGNFPGRFSGRQFSNSRSEMNVSTLELGDSALYLCASSINVPVNNEQFFGPGTRLTVL.

The chain links TRBV25-1 to TRBJ1-1, with D tentatively TRBD1 (6 bases). The CDR3 loop spans 14 amino acids. Trimming removed 10 bases at V and 5 bases at J, with 20 bases between. Germline lookup yields CDR1 MGHDK and CDR2 SYGVNS. The CDR3 loop reads CATLPGGLYTEAFF. The CDR3 nucleotides are TGTGCCACCCTACCCGGGGGGCTATATACTGAAGCTTTCTTT.

The chain carries TRBV3-1 (or the pseudogene TRBV3-2) and TRBJ2-7, with 10 bases lining up with TRBD1. The V and J ends lost 1 base and 3 bases, in that order; junction bases with no gene match: 3. This CDR3 spans 15 amino acids. CDR1 LGHDT and CDR2 YNNKEL come from the germline V gene (reference sequence). The CDR3 is CASSQATGGGYEQYF. The CDR3 nucleotides are TGTGCCAGCAGCCAAGCGACAGGGGGCGGCTACGAGCAGTACTTC.

The rearrangement links TRBV6-5 to TRBJ2-7; 7 bases agree with TRBD1. The V gene end was trimmed by 5 bases and the J gene end by 7 bases; junction bases not matched to a gene: 5. This CDR3 comprises 12 residues. Germline CDR1 and CDR2: MNHEY and SVGAGI. For the CDR3, the DNA is TGTGCCAGCAGTCCACAGGGGTGGGAGCAGTACTTC. Its translation is CASSPQGWEQYF.

The chain carries TRBV27 and TRBJ1-1, with no clear D. Per germline, CDR1 MNHEY and CDR2 SMNVEV (reference sequence). Trimming took off 1 base at V and 2 bases at J, with 11 bases between the two ends. The CDR3 has 15 amino acids. CDR3 coding DNA: TGTGCCAGCAGTTTATACACAGCTAAAAACACTGAAGCTTTCTTT. Translated: CASSLYTAKNTEAFF.